These T cell receptor beta chains were read from a single sample in a study of T cells in Graves' hyperthyroidism and ophthalmopathy. TCRdb redid the calling of the multiplex PCR reads with MiXCR, one entry per CDR3 protein. The table has a few hundred thousand distinct CDR3 sequences, 14% to 15% seen once; the top ten hold 30% to 35%. The sequencing sample was made of blood. The receptors originated from a woman in her twenties or thirties with Graves' hyperthyroidism. Each CDR3 is given with its conserved first and last residue. D genes are given only for firm matches. Size tells how often a clone was seen (once, few, many) or the class of an expanded clone, and some rows leave it out.

d_call: .
v_call: TRBV10-3
j_call: TRBJ2-3
clone_size: .
cdr3_aa: CAISDSVRTDTQYF
cdr3_nt: TGTGCCATCAGTGATTCTGTGCGCACAGATACGCAGTATTTT

d_call: TRBD2
v_call: TRBV29-1
j_call: TRBJ2-1
clone_size: few
cdr3_aa: CSYRGAGYNEQFF
cdr3_nt: TGCAGCTACCGAGGAGCGGGGTACAATGAGCAGTTCTTC

d_call: .
v_call: TRBV19
j_call: TRBJ2-6
clone_size: .
cdr3_aa: CASSIRQASSGANVLTF
cdr3_nt: TGTGCCAGTAGTATTCGACAGGCCAGCTCTGGGGCCAACGTCCTGACTTTC

d_call: .
v_call: TRBV3-1
j_call: TRBJ1-5
clone_size: many
cdr3_aa: CASSQDRGWGVDQPQHF
cdr3_nt: TGTGCCAGCAGCCAAGATCGAGGATGGGGTGTCGATCAGCCCCAGCATTTT

d_call: .
v_call: TRBV30
j_call: TRBJ1-1
clone_size: medium-sized
cdr3_aa: CAWSVTGDSPREAFF
cdr3_nt: TGTGCCTGGAGTGTAACGGGAGACAGCCCTCGTGAAGCTTTCTTT

d_call: .
v_call: TRBV5-1
j_call: TRBJ1-2
clone_size: .
cdr3_aa: CASSLLGDYGYTF
cdr3_nt: TGCGCCAGCAGCTTGTTGGGGGACTATGGCTACACCTTC

d_call: TRBD2
v_call: TRBV3-1
j_call: TRBJ2-1
clone_size: many
cdr3_aa: CASSQPSGRQVDEQFF
cdr3_nt: TGTGCCAGCAGCCAACCCAGCGGGAGACAAGTCGATGAGCAGTTCTTC

d_call: .
v_call: TRBV6-5
j_call: TRBJ2-7
clone_size: few
cdr3_aa: CASSYGMEQYF
cdr3_nt: TGTGCCAGCAGTTACGGCATGGAGCAGTACTTC

d_call: .
v_call: TRBV29-1
j_call: TRBJ2-7
clone_size: many
cdr3_aa: CSVGQDLYEQYF
cdr3_nt: TGCAGCGTTGGACAGGACCTCTACGAGCAGTACTTC

d_call: .
v_call: TRBV27
j_call: TRBJ2-1
clone_size: many
cdr3_aa: CASSSQTLAEQFF
cdr3_nt: TGTGCCAGCAGTTCCCAGACCCTCGCAGAGCAGTTCTTC

d_call: TRBD1
v_call: TRBV29-1
j_call: TRBJ1-6
clone_size: few
cdr3_aa: CSVRGQGPNSPLHF
cdr3_nt: TGCAGCGTCCGCGGACAGGGGCCAAATTCACCCCTCCACTTT

d_call: .
v_call: TRBV6-5
j_call: TRBJ1-6
clone_size: .
cdr3_aa: CASSYTAPNPPLHF
cdr3_nt: TGTGCCAGCAGTTACACCGCCCCGAATCCACCCCTCCACTTT

d_call: TRBD1
v_call: TRBV2
j_call: TRBJ1-5
clone_size: few
cdr3_aa: CATQGSPEGNQPQHF
cdr3_nt: TGTGCCACACAGGGGAGCCCCGAGGGCAATCAGCCCCAGCATTTT

d_call: .
v_call: TRBV11-3
j_call: TRBJ2-2
clone_size: many
cdr3_aa: CASSLGTILSNTGELFF
cdr3_nt: TGTGCCAGCAGCTTAGGGACTATCTTGTCGAACACCGGGGAGCTGTTTTTT

d_call: .
v_call: TRBV2
j_call: TRBJ1-2
clone_size: many
cdr3_aa: CASSANWDNYGYTF
cdr3_nt: TGTGCCAGCAGCGCCAATTGGGACAACTATGGCTACACCTTC

d_call: .
v_call: TRBV27
j_call: TRBJ2-6
clone_size: .
cdr3_aa: CASSRASGANVLTF
cdr3_nt: TGTGCCAGCAGTCGGGCATCTGGGGCCAACGTCCTGACTTTC

d_call: TRBD1
v_call: TRBV7-9
j_call: TRBJ1-6
clone_size: many
cdr3_aa: CASSTGTDNSPLHF
cdr3_nt: TGTGCCAGCAGCACCGGGACAGATAATTCACCCCTCCACTTT

d_call: .
v_call: TRBV25-1
j_call: TRBJ2-7
clone_size: many
cdr3_aa: CASSESGTESYEQYF
cdr3_nt: TGTGCCAGCAGTGAATCTGGGACCGAGTCCTACGAGCAGTACTTC

d_call: .
v_call: TRBV5-1
j_call: TRBJ2-3
clone_size: many
cdr3_aa: CASRRSQGRSTDTQYF
cdr3_nt: TGCGCCAGCAGGAGGTCCCAGGGGCGTAGCACAGATACGCAGTATTTT

d_call: TRBD1
v_call: TRBV9
j_call: TRBJ2-1
clone_size: .
cdr3_aa: CASTQGQATNEQFF
cdr3_nt: TGTGCCAGCACCCAAGGACAGGCGACCAATGAGCAGTTCTTC

d_call: .
v_call: TRBV7-8
j_call: TRBJ2-5
clone_size: many
cdr3_aa: CASSLDPATETQYF
cdr3_nt: TGTGCCAGCAGCTTGGATCCGGCAACGGAGACCCAGTACTTC

d_call: TRBD1
v_call: TRBV30
j_call: TRBJ1-5
clone_size: few
cdr3_aa: CAWRKTGGQPQHF
cdr3_nt: TGTGCCTGGAGAAAGACAGGGGGTCAGCCCCAGCATTTT

d_call: .
v_call: TRBV28
j_call: TRBJ2-7
clone_size: few
cdr3_aa: CASSPGIIVNEQYF
cdr3_nt: TGTGCCAGCAGCCCAGGGATTATTGTTAACGAGCAGTACTTC

d_call: .
v_call: TRBV3-1
j_call: TRBJ2-7
clone_size: many
cdr3_aa: CASSQDSQGSYEQYF
cdr3_nt: TGTGCCAGCAGCCAAGACAGCCAGGGATCCTACGAGCAGTACTTC

d_call: .
v_call: TRBV5-8
j_call: TRBJ1-5
clone_size: .
cdr3_aa: CASSLGYARAQPQHF
cdr3_nt: TGTGCCAGCAGCTTGGGCTACGCTCGGGCTCAGCCCCAGCATTTT

d_call: TRBD2
v_call: TRBV11-2
j_call: TRBJ2-7
clone_size: many
cdr3_aa: CASIVGTSGPYEQYF
cdr3_nt: TGTGCCAGCATCGTCGGGACTAGCGGTCCCTACGAGCAGTACTTC

d_call: TRBD2
v_call: TRBV7-9
j_call: TRBJ2-5
clone_size: many
cdr3_aa: CASSLRLAGDETQYF
cdr3_nt: TGTGCCAGCAGCCTACGACTAGCGGGAGATGAGACCCAGTACTTC

d_call: TRBD2
v_call: TRBV12-3/TRBV12-4
j_call: TRBJ2-1
clone_size: many
cdr3_aa: CASSLGGRPAYNEQFF
cdr3_nt: TGTGCCAGCAGTTTGGGAGGGAGACCAGCCTACAATGAGCAGTTCTTC

d_call: .
v_call: TRBV18
j_call: TRBJ1-1
clone_size: many
cdr3_aa: CASSSSLTAGTTEAFF
cdr3_nt: TGTGCCAGCTCCTCCTCATTGACAGCGGGGACCACTGAAGCTTTCTTT

d_call: .
v_call: TRBV10-2
j_call: TRBJ1-1
clone_size: .
cdr3_aa: CASMGPSGVTEAFF
cdr3_nt: TGCGCCAGCATGGGACCTTCAGGGGTTACTGAAGCTTTCTTT

d_call: .
v_call: TRBV2
j_call: TRBJ2-3
clone_size: many
cdr3_aa: CASSESDDTQYF
cdr3_nt: TGTGCCAGCAGTGAGTCGGACGATACGCAGTATTTT

d_call: .
v_call: TRBV28
j_call: TRBJ1-1
clone_size: many
cdr3_aa: CASSLSPETEAFF
cdr3_nt: TGTGCCAGCAGTTTATCCCCAGAAACCGAAGCTTTCTTT

d_call: .
v_call: TRBV20-1
j_call: TRBJ1-4
clone_size: .
cdr3_aa: CSARAQATNEKLFF
cdr3_nt: TGCAGTGCTAGGGCCCAGGCAACTAATGAAAAACTGTTTTTT

d_call: TRBD2
v_call: TRBV5-4
j_call: TRBJ2-1
clone_size: few
cdr3_aa: CASSSGDGRAIDEQFF
cdr3_nt: TGTGCCAGCAGCTCAGGTGATGGGAGGGCCATTGATGAGCAGTTCTTC

d_call: .
v_call: TRBV7-2
j_call: TRBJ2-7
clone_size: many
cdr3_aa: CASSPARYEQYF
cdr3_nt: TGTGCCAGCAGCCCCGCTAGGTACGAGCAGTACTTC

d_call: .
v_call: TRBV28
j_call: TRBJ1-3
clone_size: few
cdr3_aa: CASRTHGRISGNTIYF
cdr3_nt: TGTGCCAGCAGAACACACGGACGGATCTCTGGAAACACCATATATTTT

d_call: TRBD1
v_call: TRBV18
j_call: TRBJ2-1
clone_size: many
cdr3_aa: CASSPAGQVEQFF
cdr3_nt: TGTGCCAGCTCACCGGCCGGACAGGTTGAGCAGTTCTTC

d_call: TRBD2
v_call: TRBV20-1
j_call: TRBJ2-1
clone_size: many
cdr3_aa: CSAPSGLAFEQFF
cdr3_nt: TGCAGTGCCCCATCCGGACTAGCGTTTGAGCAGTTCTTC

d_call: TRBD2
v_call: TRBV12-3/TRBV12-4
j_call: TRBJ2-3
clone_size: many
cdr3_aa: CASSLRGLAGVYTQYF
cdr3_nt: TGTGCCAGCAGTTTACGAGGACTAGCGGGAGTTTATACGCAGTATTTT

d_call: .
v_call: TRBV7-9
j_call: TRBJ1-4
clone_size: many
cdr3_aa: CASRPDRPNEKLFF
cdr3_nt: TGTGCCAGCAGACCCGACAGGCCCAATGAAAAACTGTTTTTT

d_call: .
v_call: TRBV6-4
j_call: TRBJ1-5
clone_size: .
cdr3_aa: CASSEVFSNQPQHF
cdr3_nt: TGTGCCAGCAGTGAAGTATTCAGCAATCAGCCCCAGCATTTT

d_call: TRBD2
v_call: TRBV7-9
j_call: TRBJ2-7
clone_size: few
cdr3_aa: CASTSEDEQYF
cdr3_nt: TGTGCCTCGACTAGCGAGGACGAGCAGTACTTC

d_call: .
v_call: TRBV15
j_call: TRBJ2-7
clone_size: few
cdr3_aa: CATSRDGGAYEQYF
cdr3_nt: TGTGCCACCAGCAGAGATGGAGGGGCCTACGAGCAGTACTTC

d_call: .
v_call: TRBV6-1
j_call: TRBJ2-5
clone_size: .
cdr3_aa: CASRDDGTQETQYF
cdr3_nt: TGTGCCAGCAGGGACGATGGGACACAAGAGACCCAGTACTTC

d_call: TRBD2
v_call: TRBV7-2
j_call: TRBJ2-5
clone_size: many
cdr3_aa: CASSLAGEGFGETQYF
cdr3_nt: TGTGCCAGCAGCTTAGCGGGGGAGGGGTTTGGGGAGACCCAGTACTTC

d_call: .
v_call: TRBV6-2/TRBV6-3
j_call: TRBJ2-7
clone_size: few
cdr3_aa: CASSYWGPYEQYF
cdr3_nt: TGTGCCAGCAGTTACTGGGGTCCCTACGAGCAGTACTTC